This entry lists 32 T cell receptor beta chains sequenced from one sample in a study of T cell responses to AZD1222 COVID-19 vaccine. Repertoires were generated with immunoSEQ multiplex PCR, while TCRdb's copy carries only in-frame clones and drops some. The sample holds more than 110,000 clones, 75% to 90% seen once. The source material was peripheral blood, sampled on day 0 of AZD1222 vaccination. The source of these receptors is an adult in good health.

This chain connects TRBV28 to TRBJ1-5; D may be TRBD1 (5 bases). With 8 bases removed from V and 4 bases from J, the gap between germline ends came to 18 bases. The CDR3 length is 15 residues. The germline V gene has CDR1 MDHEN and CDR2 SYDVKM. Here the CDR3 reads CASLPSPTVNQPQHF. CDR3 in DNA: TGTGCCAGCCTCCCCAGCCCGACAGTTAATCAGCCCCAGCATTTT.

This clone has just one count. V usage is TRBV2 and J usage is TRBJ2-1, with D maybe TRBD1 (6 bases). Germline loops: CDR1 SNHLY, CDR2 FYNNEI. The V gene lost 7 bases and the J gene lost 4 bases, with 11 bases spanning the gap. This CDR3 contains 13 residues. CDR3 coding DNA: TGTGCCAGCAACGGACAGAAATACAATGAGCAGTTCTTC. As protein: CASNGQKYNEQFF.

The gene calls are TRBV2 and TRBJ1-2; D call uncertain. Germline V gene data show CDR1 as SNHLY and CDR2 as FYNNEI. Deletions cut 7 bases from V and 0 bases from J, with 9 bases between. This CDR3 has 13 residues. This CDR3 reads CASKSGTNYGYTF. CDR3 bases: TGTGCCAGCAAGTCAGGCACTAACTATGGCTACACCTTC.

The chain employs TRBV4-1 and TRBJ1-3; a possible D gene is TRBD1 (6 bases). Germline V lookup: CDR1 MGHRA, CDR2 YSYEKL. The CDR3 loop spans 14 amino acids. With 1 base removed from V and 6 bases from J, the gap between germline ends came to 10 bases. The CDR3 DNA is TGCGCCAGCAGCCAAGCCAGGGGCCCAAACACCATATATTTT. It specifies CASSQARGPNTIYF.

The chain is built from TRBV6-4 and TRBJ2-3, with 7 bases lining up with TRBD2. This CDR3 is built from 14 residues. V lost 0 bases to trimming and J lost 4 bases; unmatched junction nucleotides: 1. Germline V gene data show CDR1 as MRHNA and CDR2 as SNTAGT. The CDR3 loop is CASSDSAGPDTQYF. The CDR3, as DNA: TGTGCCAGCAGTGACTCAGCGGGGCCAGATACGCAGTATTTT.

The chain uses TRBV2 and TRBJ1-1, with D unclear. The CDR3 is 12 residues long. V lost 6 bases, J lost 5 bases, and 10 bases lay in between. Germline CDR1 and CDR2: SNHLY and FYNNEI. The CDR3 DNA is TGTGCCAGCAGGGACGGATTGACTGAAGCTTTCTTT. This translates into CASRDGLTEAFF.

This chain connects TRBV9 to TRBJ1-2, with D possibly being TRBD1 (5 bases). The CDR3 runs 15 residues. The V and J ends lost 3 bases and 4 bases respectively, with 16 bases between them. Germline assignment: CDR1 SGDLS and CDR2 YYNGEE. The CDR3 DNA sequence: TGTGCCAGCAGCGCGGGGAGACACCAGGGCTATGGCTACACCTTC. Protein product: CASSAGRHQGYGYTF.

The CDR3 is CASSQGQRNGEQYF. The DNA for the CDR3 is TGCGCCAGCAGCCAGGGTCAGCGGAATGGGGAGCAGTACTTC. The chain employs TRBV4-1 and TRBJ2-7, with D perhaps matching TRBD2 (5 bases). Trimming shortened V by 3 bases and J by 7 bases, and 16 bases separated the two germline ends. The CDR3 contains 14 residues. In germline, CDR1 is MGHRA, CDR2 YSYEKL.

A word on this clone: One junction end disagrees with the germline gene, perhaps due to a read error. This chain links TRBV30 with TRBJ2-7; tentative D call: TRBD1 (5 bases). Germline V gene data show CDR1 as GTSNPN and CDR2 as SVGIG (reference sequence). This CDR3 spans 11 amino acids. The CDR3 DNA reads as TGTGCCTGGATGGAAGGGGCAGGAAAGCACTTC. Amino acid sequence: CAWMEGAGKHF. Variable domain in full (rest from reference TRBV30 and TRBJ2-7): SQTIHQWPATLVQPVGSPLSLECTVEGTSNPNLYWYRQAAGRGLQLLFYSVGIGQISSEVPQNLSASRPQDRQFILSSKKLLLSDSGFYLCAWMEGAGKHFGPGTRLTVT.

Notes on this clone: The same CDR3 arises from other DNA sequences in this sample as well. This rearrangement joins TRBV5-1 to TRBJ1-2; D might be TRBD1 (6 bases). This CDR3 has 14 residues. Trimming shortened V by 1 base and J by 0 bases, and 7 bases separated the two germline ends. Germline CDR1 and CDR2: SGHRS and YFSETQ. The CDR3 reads CASSLTGTNYGYTF. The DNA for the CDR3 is TGCGCCAGCAGCTTGACAGGGACTAACTATGGCTACACCTTC.

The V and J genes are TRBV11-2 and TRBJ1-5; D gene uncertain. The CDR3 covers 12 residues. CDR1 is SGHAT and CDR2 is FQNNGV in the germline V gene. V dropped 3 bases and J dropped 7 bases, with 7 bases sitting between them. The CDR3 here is CASSFSGQPQHF. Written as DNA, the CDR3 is TGTGCCAGCAGCTTTTCGGGCCAGCCCCAGCATTTT.

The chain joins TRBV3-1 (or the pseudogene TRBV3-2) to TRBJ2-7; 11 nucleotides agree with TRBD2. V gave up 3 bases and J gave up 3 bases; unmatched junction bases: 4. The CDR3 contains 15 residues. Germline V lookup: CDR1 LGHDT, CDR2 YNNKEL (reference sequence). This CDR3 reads CASSHPGTSGYEQYF. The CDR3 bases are TGTGCCAGCAGCCACCCCGGGACTAGCGGCTACGAGCAGTACTTC.

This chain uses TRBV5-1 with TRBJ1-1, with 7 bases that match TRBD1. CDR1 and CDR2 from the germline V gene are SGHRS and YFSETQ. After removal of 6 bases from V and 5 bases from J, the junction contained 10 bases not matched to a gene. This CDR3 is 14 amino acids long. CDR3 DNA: TGCGCCAGCAAACATGACAGGGCGTTGACTGAAGCTTTCTTT. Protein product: CASKHDRALTEAFF.

The chain's CDR3 is CASSPGTSGGGDEQFF. Written as DNA, the CDR3 is TGTGCCAGCAGTCCCGGGACTAGCGGGGGTGGGGATGAGCAGTTCTTC. This chain links TRBV28 with TRBJ2-1, with 14 positions matching TRBD2. Germline lookup yields CDR1 MDHEN and CDR2 SYDVKM. J was trimmed by 8 bases and V by 5 bases; bases with no gene match: 8. The CDR3 loop spans 16 amino acids.

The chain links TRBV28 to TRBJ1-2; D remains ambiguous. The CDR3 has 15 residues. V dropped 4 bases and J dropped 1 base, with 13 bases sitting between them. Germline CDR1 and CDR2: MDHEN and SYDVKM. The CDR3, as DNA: TGTGCCAGCAGTTCCCAAGGAGGTTATAACTATGGCTACACCTTC. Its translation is CASSSQGGYNYGYTF.

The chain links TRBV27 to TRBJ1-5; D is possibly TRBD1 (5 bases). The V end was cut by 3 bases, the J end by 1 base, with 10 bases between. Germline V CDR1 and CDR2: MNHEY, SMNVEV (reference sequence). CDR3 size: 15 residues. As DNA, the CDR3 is TGTGCCAGCAGTTTGGGTGGGGGGAGCAATCAGCCCCAGCATTTT. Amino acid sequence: CASSLGGGSNQPQHF.

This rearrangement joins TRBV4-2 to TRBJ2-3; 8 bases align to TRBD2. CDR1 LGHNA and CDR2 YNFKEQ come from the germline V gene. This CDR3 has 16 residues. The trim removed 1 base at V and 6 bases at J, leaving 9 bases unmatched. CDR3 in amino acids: CASSQAPRGGKDTQYF. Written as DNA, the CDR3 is TGTGCCAGCAGCCAAGCCCCTCGGGGGGGCAAGGATACGCAGTATTTT.

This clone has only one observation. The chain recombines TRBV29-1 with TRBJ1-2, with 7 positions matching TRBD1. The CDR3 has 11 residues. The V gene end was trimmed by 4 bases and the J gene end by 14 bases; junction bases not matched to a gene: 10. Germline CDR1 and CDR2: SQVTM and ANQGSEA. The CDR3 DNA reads TGCAGCGTTGGGAATGACAGGGCAGGTACCTTC. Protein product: CSVGNDRAGTF.

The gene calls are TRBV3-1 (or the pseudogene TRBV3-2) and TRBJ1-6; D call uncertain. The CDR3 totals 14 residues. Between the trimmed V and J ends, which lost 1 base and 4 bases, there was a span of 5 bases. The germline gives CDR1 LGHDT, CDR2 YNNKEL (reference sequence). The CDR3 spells CASSQGSYNSPLHF. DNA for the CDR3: TGTGCCAGCAGCCAAGGGAGTTATAATTCACCCCTCCACTTT.

The CDR3 loop reads CASSSWTSNTGELFF. DNA for the CDR3: TGTGCCAGCAGCTCGTGGACTTCGAACACCGGGGAGCTGTTTTTT. V is TRBV7-9 and J is TRBJ2-2; D may be TRBD2 (5 bases). Germline V gives CDR1 SEHNR, CDR2 FQNEAQ (reference sequence). CDR3 size: 15 residues. V was cut by 4 bases and J by 0 bases, with 9 bases left in between.

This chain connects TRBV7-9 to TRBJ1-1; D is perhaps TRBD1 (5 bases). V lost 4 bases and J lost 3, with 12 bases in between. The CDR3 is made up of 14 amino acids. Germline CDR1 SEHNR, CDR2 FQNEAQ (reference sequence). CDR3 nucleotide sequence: TGTGCCAGCAGCTATACCGGGGCCTACACTGAAGCTTTCTTT. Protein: CASSYTGAYTEAFF.

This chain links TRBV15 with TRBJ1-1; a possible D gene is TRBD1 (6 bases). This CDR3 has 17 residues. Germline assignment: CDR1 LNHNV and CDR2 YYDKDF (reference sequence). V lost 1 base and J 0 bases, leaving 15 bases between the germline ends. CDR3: CATSRGTGSWVNTEAFF. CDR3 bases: TGTGCCACCAGCAGAGGAACAGGGAGTTGGGTGAACACTGAAGCTTTCTTT.

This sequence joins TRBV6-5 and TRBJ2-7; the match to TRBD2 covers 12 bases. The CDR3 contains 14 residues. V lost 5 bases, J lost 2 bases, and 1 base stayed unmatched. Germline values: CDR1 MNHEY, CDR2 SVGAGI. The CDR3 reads CASSLAGGTYEQYF. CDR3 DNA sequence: TGTGCCAGCAGTCTAGCGGGAGGGACCTACGAGCAGTACTTC.

The CDR3 loop reads CASRLQPWGQRHNYGYTF. The DNA of the CDR3 is TGTGCCAGCAGGTTACAACCCTGGGGACAGAGACATAACTATGGCTACACCTTC. This chain connects TRBV7-9 to TRBJ1-2; TRBD1 agrees at 7 bases. Germline V gene lookup returns CDR1 SEHNR and CDR2 FQNEAQ (reference sequence). Trimming cost V 6 bases and J 1 base; bases outside gene matches: 17. The CDR3 is 18 residues long.

The CDR3 sequence is CASSQTGGRETQYF. The CDR3 DNA is TGTGCCAGCTCGCAAACAGGGGGCAGGGAGACCCAGTACTTC. This sequence joins TRBV18 and TRBJ2-5, with 9 nucleotides matching TRBD1. The length of the CDR3 is 14 residues. CDR1 KGHSH and CDR2 LQKENI come from the germline V gene. The J segment lost 5 bases and the V segment lost 6 bases, leaving 7 bases of the junction unmatched.

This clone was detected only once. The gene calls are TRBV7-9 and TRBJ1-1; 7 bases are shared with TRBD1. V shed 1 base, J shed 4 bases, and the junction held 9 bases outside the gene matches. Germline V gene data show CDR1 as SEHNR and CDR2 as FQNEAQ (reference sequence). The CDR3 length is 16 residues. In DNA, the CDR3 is TGTGCCAGCAGCTTAGAGCAGGGGGAAGGGGGCACTGAAGCTTTCTTT. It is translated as CASSLEQGEGGTEAFF.

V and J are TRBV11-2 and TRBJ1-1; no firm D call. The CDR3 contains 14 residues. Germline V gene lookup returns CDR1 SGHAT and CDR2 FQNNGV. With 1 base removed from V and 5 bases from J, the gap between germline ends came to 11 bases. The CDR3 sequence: CASSLGAGWTEAFF. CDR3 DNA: TGTGCCAGCAGCTTAGGGGCAGGTTGGACTGAAGCTTTCTTT.

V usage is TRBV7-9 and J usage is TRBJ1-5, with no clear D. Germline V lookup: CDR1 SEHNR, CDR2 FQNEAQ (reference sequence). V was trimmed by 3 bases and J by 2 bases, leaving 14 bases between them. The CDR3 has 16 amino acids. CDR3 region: CASSFTGRSGNQPQHF. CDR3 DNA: TGTGCCAGCAGCTTTACGGGTCGAAGTGGCAATCAGCCCCAGCATTTT.

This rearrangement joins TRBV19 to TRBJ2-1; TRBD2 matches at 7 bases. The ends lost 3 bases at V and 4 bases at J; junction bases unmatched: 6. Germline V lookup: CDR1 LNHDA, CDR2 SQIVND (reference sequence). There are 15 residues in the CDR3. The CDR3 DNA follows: TGTGCCAGTAGTATGGTCGTCGGGGGGTACAATGAGCAGTTCTTC. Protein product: CASSMVVGGYNEQFF.

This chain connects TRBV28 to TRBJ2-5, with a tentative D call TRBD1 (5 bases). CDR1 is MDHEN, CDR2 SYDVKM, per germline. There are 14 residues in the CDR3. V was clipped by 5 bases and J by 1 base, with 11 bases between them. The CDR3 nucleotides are TGTGCCAGCAGTACGGACACGCCCCAAGAGACCCAGTACTTC. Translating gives CASSTDTPQETQYF.

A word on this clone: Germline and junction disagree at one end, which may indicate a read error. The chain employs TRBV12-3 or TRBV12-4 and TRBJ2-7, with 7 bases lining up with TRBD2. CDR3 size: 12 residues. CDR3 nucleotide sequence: TGTGCCAGCAGTTCAGGGCCGGGGGGAAATAAATTC. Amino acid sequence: CASSSGPGGNKF.

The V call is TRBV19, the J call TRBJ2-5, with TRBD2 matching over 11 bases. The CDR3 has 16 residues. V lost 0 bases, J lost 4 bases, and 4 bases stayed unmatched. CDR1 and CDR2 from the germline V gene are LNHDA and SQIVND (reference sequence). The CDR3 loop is CASSIDSGGAGETQYF. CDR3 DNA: TGTGCCAGTAGTATAGATAGCGGGGGGGCTGGAGAGACCCAGTACTTC.